Below are 9 T cell receptor beta chains sequenced from a single sample in a study of blood T cell repertoires in COVID-19. The assay was immunoSEQ multiplex PCR, and TCRdb's table has in-frame clones only and misses some. The sample records some 500,000 clones, approximately 87% being singletons. Source material: PBMCs or T cells enriched from blood (not recorded which). These receptors all come from a middle-aged woman who had recovered from COVID-19.

The CDR3 coding sequence is TGTGCCAGCAGTCCGAGTCATTTCATGAACACTGAAGCTTTCTTT. Translating it yields CASSPSHFMNTEAFF. V and J are TRBV6-4 and TRBJ1-1; D unclear. CDR1 is MRHNA and CDR2 is SNTAGT in the germline V gene. The ends were cut back, 5 bases at V and 0 bases at J, with 13 bases in the middle. The CDR3 is 15 residues long.

J is TRBJ2-1 and V is TRBV11-2; tentative D call: TRBD2 (5 bases). V lost 0 bases to trimming and J lost 9 bases, with 9 bases between them. Germline V gene sequence: CDR1 SGHAT, CDR2 FQNNGV. The CDR3 sequence is 13 residues long. CDR3 amino acids: CASSLDRGVEQFF. CDR3 in DNA: TGTGCCAGCAGCTTAGATCGGGGTGTTGAGCAGTTCTTC.

V is TRBV5-5 and J is TRBJ1-1; tentative D call: TRBD1 (6 bases). Germline CDR1 reads SGHKS; CDR2 reads YYEKEE (reference sequence). V was clipped by 6 bases and J by 5 bases, with 17 bases between them. This CDR3 has 14 amino acids. Here the CDR3 reads CASTPGGGQTEAFF. The CDR3 bases are TGTGCCAGCACCCCGGGCGGGGGGCAAACTGAAGCTTTCTTT.

The V gene is TRBV6-2 or TRBV6-3, the J gene TRBJ2-7; 8 positions agree with TRBD2. Unmatched junction bases numbered 12, after V lost 4 bases and J lost 4 bases. The CDR3 runs to 16 residues. CDR1 and CDR2 from the germline V gene are MNHEY and SVGEGT. CDR3 sequence reads: CASSFDSVSGKYEQYF. In DNA, the CDR3 is TGTGCCAGCAGTTTCGATTCGGTTAGCGGGAAATACGAGCAGTACTTC.

CDR3 coding DNA: TGTGCCAGCAGACAGGACAGTAACTATGGCTACACCTTC. This translates into CASRQDSNYGYTF. The J gene is TRBJ1-2, the V gene TRBV2, with D tentatively TRBD1 (6 bases). CDR3 size: 13 residues. Germline lookup yields CDR1 SNHLY and CDR2 FYNNEI. Trimming left V 6 bases short and J 1 base short, with 9 bases between.

The chain recombines TRBV10-2 with TRBJ2-1; the D gene is possibly TRBD1 (6 bases). The germline V gene has CDR1 WSHSY and CDR2 SAAADI. CDR3 length equals 11 residues. V lost 6 bases, J lost 7 bases, and 7 bases lay in between. The CDR3 DNA reads TGCGCCAGCAGCCAGGGGAATGAGCAGTTCTTC. As protein: CASSQGNEQFF.

This chain joins TRBV7-6 and TRBJ1-2, with D hard to call. The V gene's germline CDR1 is SGHVS and CDR2 FNYEAQ. This CDR3 has 13 amino acids. The germline V and J ends were trimmed by 4 bases and 1 base, with 7 bases remaining between them. CDR3 sequence reads: CASSSGVNYGYTF. The CDR3 nucleotides are TGTGCCAGCAGCTCCGGAGTTAACTATGGCTACACCTTC. Complete variable domain (other parts from reference TRBV7-6 and TRBJ1-2): GAGVSQSPRYKVTKRGQDVALRCDPISGHVSLYWYRQALGQGPEFLTYFNYEAQQDKSGLPNDRFSAERPEGSISTLTIQRTEQRDSAMYRCASSSGVNYGYTFGSGTRLTVV.

The V and J genes are TRBV3-1 (or the pseudogene TRBV3-2) and TRBJ2-5; 7 bases map to TRBD2. This CDR3 contains 14 residues. CDR1 is LGHDT, CDR2 YNNKEL, per germline (reference sequence). The ends lost 2 bases at V and 2 bases at J; junction bases unmatched: 2. CDR3 nucleotide sequence: TGTGCCAGCAGCCAAAGGGGAGGGCAAGAGACCCAGTACTTC. This sequence encodes CASSQRGGQETQYF.

The chain carries TRBV4-1 and TRBJ2-5; the D gene is possibly TRBD1 (7 bases). From germline, CDR1 is MGHRA and CDR2 YSYEKL. CDR3 length: 16 residues. Trimming shortened V by 1 base and J by 5 bases, and 17 bases separated the two germline ends. CDR3 sequence: CASSQGLGAGGETQYF. In DNA form, the CDR3 reads TGCGCCAGCAGCCAAGGGTTAGGGGCAGGGGGGGAGACCCAGTACTTC.